This T cell receptor (beta chain) was profiled in a study of control samples from healthy donors and cancer patients. The data were produced by immunoSEQ multiplex PCR, yet TCRdb's version contains in-frame clones alone and is incomplete. Of around 100,000 clones in the sample, roughly 84% are singletons; the top ten hold about a sixth. This clone was seen only once. V was shortened by 3 bases and J by 4 bases, with 9 bases between the two germline ends. CDR1 and CDR2 (germline): MDHEN, SYDVKM. This CDR3 region has 13 residues. The V call is TRBV28, the J call TRBJ1-2; no reliable D call. Sample: blood. The TCR sequence derives from a woman in her fifties or sixties in good health. This CDR3 reads CASSFVPGYGYTF. CDR3 nucleotide sequence: TGTGCCAGCAGTTTCGTACCTGGCTATGGCTACACCTTC.